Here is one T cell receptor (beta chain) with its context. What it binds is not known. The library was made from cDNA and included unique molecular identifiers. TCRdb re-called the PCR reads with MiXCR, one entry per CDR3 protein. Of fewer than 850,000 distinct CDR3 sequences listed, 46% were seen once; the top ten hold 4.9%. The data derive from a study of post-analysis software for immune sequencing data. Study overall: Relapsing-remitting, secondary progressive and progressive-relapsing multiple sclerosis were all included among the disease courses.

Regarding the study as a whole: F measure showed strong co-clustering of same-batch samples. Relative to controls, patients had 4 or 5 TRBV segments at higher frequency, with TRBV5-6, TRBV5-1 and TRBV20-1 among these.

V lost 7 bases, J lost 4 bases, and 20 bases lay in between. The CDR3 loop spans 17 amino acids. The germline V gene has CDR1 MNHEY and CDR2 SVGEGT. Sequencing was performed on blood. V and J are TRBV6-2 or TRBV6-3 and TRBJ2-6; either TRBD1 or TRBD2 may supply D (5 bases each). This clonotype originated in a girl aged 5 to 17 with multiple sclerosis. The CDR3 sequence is CASKRGEGMIGANVLTF. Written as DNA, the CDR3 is TGTGCCAGCAAGAGGGGCGAAGGGATGATCGGGGCCAACGTCCTGACTTTC.